One and the same sample provided the 29 T cell receptor beta chains below, sequenced in a study of chemoradiotherapy in HPV16-positive cancers. Clones were sequenced by immunoSEQ multiplex PCR, and TCRdb holds only the in-frame ones, with some missing. This table holds about 2,900 clones, 70% to 90% found once. This material consisted of tumor tissue, taken from a patient who underwent chemoradiotherapy. The source of these receptors is a human donor with HPV-associated anogenital cancer.

CDR3 bases: TGTGCCAGCAGTTTATCGAGAGGACAAGAGACCCAGTACTTC. Amino acid sequence: CASSLSRGQETQYF. The chain uses TRBV27 and TRBJ2-5; D is unresolved. Germline CDR1 MNHEY, CDR2 SMNVEV (reference sequence). This CDR3 comprises 14 residues. Trimming pared 0 bases from V and 2 bases from J, leaving 7 bases between.

The CDR3, as DNA: TGCGCCAGCAGCGAGGCCCTAGCTAACTATGGCTACACCTTC. As protein: CASSEALANYGYTF. The chain joins TRBV5-1 to TRBJ1-2; D ambiguous. Per germline, CDR1 SGHRS and CDR2 YFSETQ. Trimming shortened V by 4 bases and J by 0 bases, and 10 bases separated the two germline ends. This CDR3 is 14 amino acids long.

The gene calls are TRBV6-5 and TRBJ1-2, with D possibly matching TRBD1 (5 bases). Per the germline V gene, CDR1 is MNHEY and CDR2 is SVGAGI. V lost 4 bases and J lost 8, with 14 bases in between. CDR3 length equals 13 residues. The CDR3 nucleotides are TGTGCCAGCAGTTCTGGCCGGGGACGAGGCTACACCTTC. This gives the protein CASSSGRGRGYTF.

The V gene is TRBV2, the J gene TRBJ2-1, with 7 bases matching TRBD2. V dropped 8 bases and J dropped 6; count of bases not matched to a gene: 10. The CDR3 sequence is 14 residues long. CDR1 SNHLY and CDR2 FYNNEI come from the germline V gene. The CDR3 spells CASSPAGTTNEQFF. The CDR3 DNA follows: TGTGCCAGCTCTCCAGCGGGGACCACCAATGAGCAGTTCTTC.

V usage is TRBV4-2 and J usage is TRBJ2-3, with 8 nucleotides matching TRBD2. Per the germline V gene, CDR1 is LGHNA and CDR2 is YNFKEQ. The CDR3 is 16 residues long. The V and J ends lost 1 base and 10 bases, in that order; junction bases with no gene match: 13. CDR3 sequence reads: CASSQAFDGGAGPQYF. The CDR3, as DNA: TGTGCCAGCAGCCAAGCTTTCGACGGGGGGGCCGGGCCGCAGTATTTT.

The chain employs TRBV5-1 and TRBJ2-3; 9 nucleotides line up with TRBD2. The CDR3 covers 14 residues. J was trimmed by 2 bases and V by 4 bases; bases with no gene match: 2. Germline loops: CDR1 SGHRS, CDR2 YFSETQ. Here the CDR3 DNA reads TGCGCCAGCAGCCTAGCGGGATTCACAGATACGCAGTATTTT. It codes for CASSLAGFTDTQYF.

This chain uses TRBV19 with TRBJ1-6; D is undetermined. The CDR3 contains 16 residues. The germline gives CDR1 LNHDA, CDR2 SQIVND (reference sequence). The V end lost 4 bases, the J end lost 10 bases, and 20 bases lay between the germline ends. DNA for the CDR3: TGTGCCAGTAGTACCTGGAGGGATCGCCCTGGATCACCCCTCCACTTT. Its protein is CASSTWRDRPGSPLHF.

V usage is TRBV28 and J usage is TRBJ1-4; unclear D gene. Germline V gene sequence: CDR1 MDHEN, CDR2 SYDVKM. The CDR3 consists of 11 residues. V was cut by 11 bases and J by 4 bases, with 8 bases left in between. CDR3 protein: CAVRSNEKLFF. The CDR3 DNA reads as TGTGCCGTGCGGAGTAATGAAAAACTGTTTTTT.

V and J are TRBV5-5 and TRBJ2-7; tentative D call: TRBD2 (6 bases). Germline V gives CDR1 SGHKS, CDR2 YYEKEE (reference sequence). The V gene lost 2 bases and the J gene lost 3 bases, with 9 bases spanning the gap. CDR3 length equals 13 residues. The CDR3 loop is CASSFPGGYEQYF. CDR3 nucleotide sequence: TGTGCCAGCAGCTTTCCCGGGGGCTACGAGCAGTACTTC.

V and J are TRBV28 and TRBJ1-1, with D uncertain. Trimming left V 3 bases short and J 5 bases short, with 4 bases between. The CDR3 is 11 amino acids. Germline loops: CDR1 MDHEN, CDR2 SYDVKM. The CDR3 loop is CASSLTTEAFF. The DNA of the CDR3 is TGTGCCAGCAGTTTGACAACTGAAGCTTTCTTT.

This chain connects TRBV25-1 to TRBJ2-7, with 12 bases matching TRBD2. The CDR3 has 17 amino acids. Germline values: CDR1 MGHDK, CDR2 SYGVNS. V lost 1 base to trimming and J lost 7 bases; unmatched junction nucleotides: 11. The CDR3 here is CASSEWSTSGSSREQYF. CDR3 nucleotide sequence: TGTGCCAGCAGTGAATGGTCGACTAGCGGGAGCTCTAGGGAGCAGTACTTC.

This chain joins TRBV9 and TRBJ2-5, with 10 bases aligning to TRBD2. From germline, CDR1 is SGDLS and CDR2 YYNGEE. This CDR3 is 17 amino acids long. V lost 3 bases and J lost 3; bases outside the gene matches: 11. The CDR3 here is CASSAGAGGIQKETQYF. In DNA, the CDR3 is TGTGCCAGCAGCGCAGGAGCGGGAGGGATACAGAAAGAGACCCAGTACTTC. Variable domain in full (rest from reference TRBV9 and TRBJ2-5): DSGVTQTPKHLITATGQRVTLRCSPRSGDLSVYWYQQSLDQGLQFLIQYYNGEERAKGNILERFSAQQFPDLHSELNLSSLELGDSALYFCASSAGAGGIQKETQYFGPGTRLLVL.

V is TRBV19 and J is TRBJ2-4, with D perhaps TRBD2 (5 bases). The germline V gene encodes CDR1 LNHDA and CDR2 SQIVND (reference sequence). With 2 bases removed from V and 3 bases from J, the gap between germline ends came to 11 bases. The CDR3 length is 15 residues. The CDR3 DNA is TGTGCCAGTAGTATACGAGGGATCGACAAAAACATTCAGTACTTC. Its protein is CASSIRGIDKNIQYF.

The rearrangement uses TRBV29-1 and TRBJ2-2; D unclear. CDR3 length equals 14 residues. Per germline, CDR1 SQVTM and CDR2 ANQGSEA. Trimming took off 5 bases at V and 3 bases at J, with 13 bases between the two ends. The DNA of the CDR3 is TGCAGCGTTAAGGGCATTATCGACACCGGGGAGCTGTTTTTT. This codes for CSVKGIIDTGELFF.

The rearrangement links TRBV9 to TRBJ2-2, with 13 bases identical to TRBD2. With V trimmed by 3 bases and J by 4 bases, 15 bases remained unmatched. This CDR3 has 20 residues. In germline, CDR1 is SGDLS, CDR2 YYNGEE. DNA of the CDR3: TGTGCCAGCAGCGCCTCTATCCTCGGGACTAGCGGGGAGCGCACCGGGGAGCTGTTTTTT. Its translation is CASSASILGTSGERTGELFF.

The V gene is TRBV4-2, the J gene TRBJ2-1; TRBD2 is a possible D gene (5 bases). CDR1 is LGHNA, CDR2 YNFKEQ, per germline. Trimming left V 2 bases short and J 4 bases short, with 15 bases between. The CDR3 totals 16 residues. As DNA, the CDR3 is TGTGCCAGCAGCCAAAAGGCGGACTCCGGATACAATGAGCAGTTCTTC. Translating gives CASSQKADSGYNEQFF.

With respect to this clone: Here the CDR3 omits its conserved ending phenylalanine or tryptophan, so a read error is the likely source. The DNA is omitted, as the CDR3 cannot be located on it reliably, and the CDR3 follows TCRdb's listing. This CDR3 is CASILFNG. The J gene is TRBJ2-7, the V gene TRBV6-5; the D call TRBD2 from the table was never checked on the DNA. Germline assignment: CDR1 MNHEY and CDR2 SVGAGI. With termini counted, the CDR3 has 8 amino acids.

The chain is built from TRBV5-4 and TRBJ2-3, with TRBD2 matching 12 bases. Losses at the gene ends were 3 bases for V and 0 bases for J; bases not matched to a gene: 8. Germline V gene data show CDR1 as SGHNT and CDR2 as YYREEE (reference sequence). The CDR3 is 18 amino acids. The DNA of the CDR3 is TGTGCCAGCAGCTCCACTAGCGGGGGGCCGTTTAGCACAGATACGCAGTATTTT. This sequence encodes CASSSTSGGPFSTDTQYF.

This clone has a single count. The chain has TRBV6-1 and TRBJ1-2; the D is unclear. V was trimmed by 1 base and J by 8 bases, leaving 17 bases between them. The V gene's germline CDR1 is MNHNS and CDR2 SASEGT. This CDR3 region has 15 residues. The CDR3 coding sequence is TGTGCCAGCAGTGAAGGGTATTCGGAGTCGGCGGGCTACACCTTC. Translation: CASSEGYSESAGYTF.

The chain recombines TRBV11-2 with TRBJ1-1, with D possibly matching TRBD1 (6 bases). Germline values: CDR1 SGHAT, CDR2 FQNNGV. V lost 0 bases to trimming and J lost 1 base, with 9 bases between them. The CDR3 sequence is 15 residues long. The CDR3 loop reads CASSLEPGANTEAFF. DNA of the CDR3: TGTGCCAGCAGCTTAGAACCGGGGGCGAACACTGAAGCTTTCTTT.

This chain uses TRBV11-2 with TRBJ1-5; 10 bases line up with TRBD1. In germline, CDR1 is SGHAT, CDR2 FQNNGV. V trimming: 5 bases; J trimming: 5 bases; junction bases outside the gene matches: 6. The CDR3 is made up of 15 amino acids. DNA of the CDR3: TGTGCCAGCAGCCCGACAGGGGGCGCGTATCAGCCCCAGCATTTT. As protein: CASSPTGGAYQPQHF.

This clone came up once. This chain joins TRBV11-2 and TRBJ1-1; TRBD1 is a possible D gene (5 bases). There are 11 residues in the CDR3. V gave up 5 bases and J gave up 11 bases, with 12 bases separating them. The germline V gene encodes CDR1 SGHAT and CDR2 FQNNGV. Here the CDR3 DNA reads TGTGCCAGCAGCAACCGCAGGGATGCTTTCTTT. It translates to CASSNRRDAFF.

The chain carries TRBV4-3 and TRBJ2-3; either TRBD1 or TRBD2 may fit D (5 bases each). The CDR3 is 14 residues long. Trimming took 3 bases from V and 1 from J, leaving 8 bases between them. Germline V gene sequence: CDR1 LGHNA, CDR2 YSLEER. Here the CDR3 DNA reads TGCGCCAGCAGCCAGGGGGTCGGCACAGATACGCAGTATTTT. It is translated as CASSQGVGTDTQYF.

The chain carries TRBV6-5 and TRBJ1-1; D gene unclear. This CDR3 is 13 amino acids long. V dropped 2 bases and J dropped 2 bases, with 6 bases sitting between them. Germline loops: CDR1 MNHEY, CDR2 SVGAGI. This CDR3 reads CASSYRGNTEAFF. The CDR3 nucleotides read TGTGCCAGCAGTTACCGTGGTAACACTGAAGCTTTCTTT.

The CDR3 sequence is CASSLTGGGEKLFF. The CDR3 DNA reads as TGTGCCAGCAGTTTGACAGGGGGTGGTGAAAAACTGTTTTTT. The J gene is TRBJ1-4, the V gene TRBV6-6; the match to TRBD1 covers 9 bases. The CDR3 loop spans 14 amino acids. Looked up from germline, CDR1 is MNHNY and CDR2 is SVGAGI (reference sequence). V was pared by 4 bases and J by 7 bases, with 4 bases of the junction left unmatched.

The rearrangement links TRBV5-1 to TRBJ2-5, with D unclear. From germline, CDR1 is SGHRS and CDR2 YFSETQ. CDR3 length equals 13 residues. V dropped 3 bases and J dropped 3 bases, with 9 bases sitting between them. CDR3 nucleotide sequence: TGCGCCAGCAGCTATGAGATTGAAGAGACCCAGTACTTC. It is translated as CASSYEIEETQYF.

The chain combines TRBV18 with TRBJ1-1; 9 nucleotides line up with TRBD1. Germline-derived CDR1 and CDR2 are KGHSH and LQKENI. V lost 3 bases, J lost 5 bases, and 4 bases stayed unmatched. This CDR3 region has 14 residues. The CDR3 DNA reads as TGTGCCAGCTCACCCAGCGGGACAGGGACTGAAGCTTTCTTT. Residues: CASSPSGTGTEAFF. Looking up the rest from reference TRBV18 and TRBJ1-1 gives the full variable domain: NAGVMQNPRHLVRRRGQEARLRCSPMKGHSHVYWYRQLPEEGLKFMVYLQKENIIDESGMPKERFSAEFPKEGPSILRIQQVVRGDSAAYFCASSPSGTGTEAFFGQGTRLTVV.

The chain links TRBV27 to TRBJ2-3; maybe TRBD2 (6 bases). The germline V gene encodes CDR1 MNHEY and CDR2 SMNVEV (reference sequence). The germline V and J ends were trimmed by 5 bases and 4 bases, with 19 bases remaining between them. The CDR3 runs 16 residues. CDR3 in DNA: TGTGCCAGCAGTCCCTTGGGAGGTTCCGTCGCAGATACGCAGTATTTT. As protein: CASSPLGGSVADTQYF.

V usage is TRBV15 and J usage is TRBJ1-5; D gene unclear. Trimming took off 3 bases at V and 1 base at J, with 4 bases between the two ends. Germline V gene sequence: CDR1 LNHNV, CDR2 YYDKDF (reference sequence). This CDR3 has 13 residues. The CDR3 protein is CATSRGSNQPQHF. CDR3 nucleotide sequence: TGTGCCACCAGCAGGGGGAGCAATCAGCCCCAGCATTTT. Complete variable domain (other parts from reference TRBV15 and TRBJ1-5): DAMVIQNPRYQVTQFGKPVTLSCSQTLNHNVMYWYQQKSSQAPKLLFHYYDKDFNNEADTPDNFQSRRPNTSFCFLDIRSPGLGDTAMYLCATSRGSNQPQHFGDGTRLSIL.